This entry lists 26 T cell receptor beta chains sequenced from one sample in a study of blood T cells in healthy people across ages. A second PCR, run for roughly 7 to 11 cycles, used a sample-barcoded 5' primer plus a J-beta primer mix. TCRdb itself ran the 5' RACE reads through MiXCR, one entry per CDR3 protein. The table includes under 1 million distinct CDR3 sequences, roughly 44% detected once. Sequenced material: blood. All receptors derive from a man in his 60s in good health.

Remarks on this clonotype: Just one base apart from a much larger clone, this may be a read error. The genes are TRBV4-3 and TRBJ2-1; D is undetermined. This CDR3 is 16 amino acids long. CDR1 LGHNA and CDR2 YSLEER come from the germline V gene. DNA for the CDR3: TGCGCCAGCAGCCAAGGGTGGCGAAACTCCTACAATAAGCAGTTCTTC. Protein: CASSQGWRNSYNKQFF.

This clonotype was detected only a few times. The V call is TRBV10-3, the J call TRBJ1-2, with 10 nucleotides matching TRBD1. Germline V gene lookup returns CDR1 ENHRY and CDR2 SYGVKD. The CDR3 totals 18 residues. V shed 4 bases and J 4 bases; nucleotides not matched to a gene: 15. CDR3 amino acids: CAISARTDRGSLGYGYTF. The CDR3 nucleotides are TGTGCCATCAGTGCCCGGACGGACAGGGGGTCTTTAGGCTATGGCTACACCTTC.

The chain combines TRBV6-2 or TRBV6-3 with TRBJ2-3, with a tentative D call TRBD1 (5 bases). Germline lookup yields CDR1 MNHEY and CDR2 SVGEGT. V shed 6 bases and J shed 0 bases, with 13 bases lying between them. This CDR3 comprises 15 residues. The CDR3 loop reads CASRWTPGSTDTQYF. The CDR3 DNA is TGTGCCAGCAGATGGACACCTGGAAGCACAGATACGCAGTATTTT.

The CDR3 DNA follows: TGTGCCAGCAGTTGGGGGGCCCGGAGTTCTAATGAAAAACTGTTTTTT. Its protein product is CASSWGARSSNEKLFF. V and J are TRBV6-1 and TRBJ1-4; D may be TRBD1 (6 bases). This CDR3 has 16 residues. From germline, CDR1 is MNHNS and CDR2 SASEGT. Trimming left V 5 bases short and J 3 bases short, with 16 bases between.

The chain combines TRBV6-2 or TRBV6-3 with TRBJ2-7; D perhaps matches TRBD1 (5 bases). Trimming removed 5 bases at V and 0 bases at J, with 11 bases between. CDR3 length equals 14 residues. Germline lookup yields CDR1 MNHEY and CDR2 SVGEGT. This CDR3 is CASSHAGISYEQYF. CDR3 coding DNA: TGTGCCAGCAGTCATGCAGGGATCTCCTACGAGCAGTACTTC.

Note on this clonotype: This may come from a read error, since a much larger clone is one base off. This chain joins TRBV6-1 and TRBJ2-3; 9 bases are a match to TRBD2. This CDR3 contains 14 residues. The germline CDR1 and CDR2 sequences are MNHNS and SASEGT. CDR3 coding DNA: TGTGCCAGCATTGGCGGGGGGGCGAAAGATACGCGGTATTTT. It translates to CASIGGGAKDTRYF.

This rearrangement joins TRBV29-1 to TRBJ2-5; 9 nucleotides match TRBD1. The J segment lost 4 bases and the V segment lost 7 bases, leaving 10 bases of the junction unmatched. Germline V gives CDR1 SQVTM, CDR2 ANQGSEA. This CDR3 is built from 14 residues. CDR3 DNA: TGCAGCGCATTCGATGACAGGGGGGGAGAGACCCAGTACTTC. Protein: CSAFDDRGGETQYF. Drawing the rest from reference TRBV29-1 and TRBJ2-5, the complete variable domain is SAVISQKPSRDICQRGTSLTIQCQVDSQVTMMFWYRQQPGQSLTLIATANQGSEATYESGFVIDKFPISRPNLTFSTLTVSNMSPEDSSIYLCSAFDDRGGETQYFGPGTRLLVL.

This clonotype was recorded a few times. The chain is built from TRBV20-1 and TRBJ2-7; 10 bases fit TRBD1. Germline V CDR1 and CDR2: DFQATT, SNEGSKA (reference sequence). The CDR3 is 15 amino acids. J lost 1 base, V lost 6 bases, and 9 bases had no gene match. This CDR3 is CSAKGDRGHSYEQYF. In DNA, the CDR3 is TGCAGTGCCAAAGGGGACAGGGGTCATTCCTACGAGCAGTACTTC.

Comment on this clonotype: At one of its ends the junction is not consistent with the germline gene, which may arise from a read error. The chain is built from TRBV10-3 and TRBJ2-1; a weak D match, TRBD2 (7 bases). The germline gives CDR1 ENHRY, CDR2 SYGVKD. This CDR3 contains 16 residues. The CDR3 region is CTISEEGGYFYNEQFF. Here the CDR3 DNA reads TGTACCATCAGTGAGGAGGGGGGGTACTTCTACAATGAGCAGTTCTTC.

The chain recombines TRBV7-2 with TRBJ2-5, with D perhaps TRBD1 or TRBD2 (6 bases each). The CDR3 contains 15 residues. CDR1 and CDR2 (germline): SGHTA, FQGNSA. V dropped 7 bases and J dropped 11 bases, with 26 bases sitting between them. DNA of the CDR3: TGTGCCAGCACCCTGGGGGGCGGGGTTTGGAATGAGCAGTACTTC. Its protein product is CASTLGGGVWNEQYF.

This clonotype appeared a single time. J is TRBJ2-3 and V is TRBV7-9; 14 bases fit TRBD2. The CDR3 contains 17 residues. Germline V lookup: CDR1 SEHNR, CDR2 FQNEAQ (reference sequence). Trimming removed 3 bases from V and 2 bases from J; junction bases left unmatched: 4. The CDR3 DNA sequence: TGTGCCAGCAGCTTGACTAGCGGGGGGGCCGACACAGATACGCAGTATTTT. Its translation is CASSLTSGGADTDTQYF.

The chain carries TRBV9 and TRBJ2-7; D is uncertain. The CDR3 length is 14 residues. CDR1 and CDR2 (germline): SGDLS, YYNGEE. Trimming shortened V by 0 bases and J by 4 bases, and 11 bases separated the two germline ends. The CDR3 nucleotides are TGTGCCAGCAGCGTAGAGTCAGTTCCGTACGAGCAGTACTTC. Its protein is CASSVESVPYEQYF.

The sample holds many counts of this clonotype. The chain is built from TRBV29-1 and TRBJ2-7; D gene ambiguous. The CDR3 length is 11 residues. Trimming shortened V by 4 bases and J by 1 base, and 5 bases separated the two germline ends. Germline-derived CDR1 and CDR2 are SQVTM and ANQGSEA. CDR3 in amino acids: CSVAQSYEQYF. CDR3 nucleotide sequence: TGCAGCGTTGCACAATCCTACGAGCAGTACTTC.

The chain joins TRBV6-1 to TRBJ1-1; TRBD1 agrees at 11 bases. V trimming: 6 bases; J trimming: 3 bases; junction bases outside the gene matches: 12. The CDR3 length is 17 residues. CDR1 and CDR2 (germline): MNHNS, SASEGT. DNA of the CDR3: TGTGCCAGCAGCTCGGACAGGGGGCCTCGACCTGACACTGAAGCTTTCTTT. This codes for CASSSDRGPRPDTEAFF.

In this sample, this clonotype turned up a few times. The chain is built from TRBV29-1 and TRBJ2-3; D not certain. Germline assignment: CDR1 SQVTM and CDR2 ANQGSEA. This CDR3 has 14 amino acids. The ends were cut back, 4 bases at V and 1 base at J, with 12 bases in the middle. CDR3 sequence (DNA): TGCAGCGTTGCAGGAGACTTACGCACAGATACGCAGTATTTT. Protein sequence: CSVAGDLRTDTQYF.

The chain employs TRBV20-1 and TRBJ1-2; 9 nucleotides line up with TRBD1. This CDR3 contains 15 residues. Per germline, CDR1 DFQATT and CDR2 SNEGSKA (reference sequence). J was trimmed by 4 bases and V by 0 bases; bases with no gene match: 6. CDR3 in DNA: TGCAGTGCTAGAGAGCCGACAGGGGGGAGCTATGGCTACACCTTC. The encoded protein is CSAREPTGGSYGYTF.

There are a few counts of this clonotype. The V gene is TRBV27, the J gene TRBJ2-7; D ambiguous. This CDR3 region has 16 residues. V lost 4 bases and J 1 base, leaving 17 bases between the germline ends. Germline lookup yields CDR1 MNHEY and CDR2 SMNVEV (reference sequence). The DNA of the CDR3 is TGTGCCAGCAGTTACCTCTACGGACCCAATTCCTACGAGCAGTACTTC. It translates to CASSYLYGPNSYEQYF.

This clonotype was counted a few times. This sequence joins TRBV29-1 and TRBJ2-1; 8 nucleotides agree with TRBD1. With 4 bases clipped from V and 9 bases from J, the junction kept 11 bases outside the gene matches. The CDR3 is made up of 14 amino acids. Germline V lookup: CDR1 SQVTM, CDR2 ANQGSEA. The CDR3 DNA is TGCAGCGTTGCTCAGGACAGGGCGGGGAGTGAGCAGTTCTTC. Translating it yields CSVAQDRAGSEQFF.

This clonotype showed up many times. The V and J genes are TRBV9 and TRBJ2-5; D unclear. The CDR3 is 14 amino acids. The germline gives CDR1 SGDLS, CDR2 YYNGEE. V lost 4 bases to trimming and J lost 4 bases, with 14 bases between them. Written as DNA, the CDR3 is TGTGCCAGCAGCTCTAGACCGGGCGGAGAGACCCAGTACTTC. Its translation: CASSSRPGGETQYF.

J is TRBJ2-1 and V is TRBV20-1; TRBD2 matches 11 bases. The germline V gene encodes CDR1 DFQATT and CDR2 SNEGSKA (reference sequence). Losses at the gene ends were 1 base for V and 7 bases for J; bases not matched to a gene: 6. The length of the CDR3 is 15 residues. The CDR3 sequence is CSARVAGGPRNEQFF. The CDR3 DNA is TGCAGTGCTAGAGTAGCGGGGGGGCCAAGGAATGAGCAGTTCTTC.

CDR3 coding DNA: TGCAGTGCCAGGGACACTAGTCCCCCAGCTACGCAGTATTTT. It is translated as CSARDTSPPATQYF. The chain couples TRBV20-1 to TRBJ2-3; D possibly corresponds to TRBD1 (6 bases). Trimming removed 6 bases from V and 8 bases from J, with 21 bases in between. The CDR3 has 14 residues. Looked up from germline, CDR1 is DFQATT and CDR2 is SNEGSKA (reference sequence).

The chain couples TRBV7-2 to TRBJ1-1; D may be TRBD1 (5 bases). This CDR3 spans 15 amino acids. Germline V gives CDR1 SGHTA, CDR2 FQGNSA. V was trimmed by 6 bases and J by 6 bases, leaving 20 bases between them. This CDR3 reads CASSIQPGARSEAFF. CDR3 sequence (DNA): TGTGCCAGCAGTATCCAACCCGGGGCAAGATCTGAAGCTTTCTTT.

The chain uses TRBV7-9 and TRBJ2-7, with D uncertain. V was pared by 6 bases and J by 5 bases, with 20 bases between. From germline, CDR1 is SEHNR and CDR2 FQNEAQ (reference sequence). The CDR3 totals 15 residues. CDR3 bases: TGTGCCAGCAGTTTCCCTGGCCAGGTGGAAAACGAGCAGTACTTC. It specifies CASSFPGQVENEQYF.

This chain uses TRBV9 with TRBJ1-6; D uncertain. The CDR3 runs 16 residues. Per the germline V gene, CDR1 is SGDLS and CDR2 is YYNGEE. V was shortened by 0 bases and J by 7 bases, with 14 bases between the two germline ends. This CDR3 is CASSVDADSQNSPLHF. CDR3 in DNA: TGTGCCAGCAGCGTAGACGCGGACTCCCAAAATTCACCCCTCCACTTT.

The chain uses TRBV6-1 and TRBJ2-3, with D possibly matching TRBD1 (5 bases). Per the germline V gene, CDR1 is MNHNS and CDR2 is SASEGT. Trimming shortened V by 6 bases and J by 2 bases, and 15 bases separated the two germline ends. The CDR3 runs 15 residues. CDR3 protein: CASRRQQLFTDTQYF. The CDR3 DNA is TGTGCCAGCAGAAGACAGCAGCTTTTCACAGATACGCAGTATTTT.

This clonotype was seen a handful of times. The chain is built from TRBV20-1 and TRBJ2-1; D is uncertain. Germline assignment: CDR1 DFQATT and CDR2 SNEGSKA (reference sequence). V was shortened by 6 bases and J by 4 bases, with 13 bases between the two germline ends. The CDR3 sequence is 13 residues long. This CDR3 is CSARGFGYNEQFF. The CDR3 DNA sequence: TGCAGTGCCCGCGGTTTCGGGTACAATGAGCAGTTCTTC.